The TCR beta chain under discussion was sequenced for a study of chemoradiotherapy in HPV16-positive cancers. Study-wide context: Functional T-cell assays on a couple of HPV16-positive patients' cells defined candidate HPV-specific clones and common TCR motifs.

About this clone: The antigen is unknown.

Clones were read by immunoSEQ multiplex PCR, and TCRdb kept only the in-frame ones, dropping some. The sample shows about 1,100 clones, roughly 82% of them seen only once. Repertoires were sampled repeatedly during chemoradiotherapy. V was pared by 6 bases and J by 8 bases, with 10 bases of the junction left unmatched. Germline CDR1 MNHNY, CDR2 SVGAGI (reference sequence). The CDR3 loop spans 14 amino acids. Study-level findings and limits: For HPV16-positive patients, expanding HPV-responsive T cells associated with longer recurrence-free survival. Non-HPV-specific T cells did not expand in tumors during treatment, whereas candidate HPV-specific clones and E7-related motifs did.

This chain connects TRBV6-6 to TRBJ2-1, with 7 bases lining up with TRBD1. The source material was tumor tissue, sampled from a patient who underwent chemoradiotherapy. The TCR comes from a human donor with HPV-associated anogenital cancer. The CDR3 reads CASRGIGQDHEQFF. CDR3 bases: TGTGCCAGCAGGGGAATTGGACAGGACCATGAGCAGTTCTTC.